This is a list of T cell receptor beta chains from one sample in a study of post-analysis software for immune sequencing data. TCRdb re-derived calls from the PCR reads in MiXCR, one entry per CDR3 protein. The table lists 350,000 to 450,000 distinct CDR3 sequences, roughly 35% of them singletons. The sample comprised blood. Receptor source: a girl aged 5 to 17 with multiple sclerosis. Both conserved end residues are part of each CDR3. The D gene is left open where the match is weak. The size field is filled for only some rows; it gives once, few, many or a size class.

J: TRBJ2-5
V: TRBV4-1
D: NA
size: many
CDR3: CASSQDEDQETQYF
DNA: TGCGCCAGCAGCCAAGACGAGGACCAAGAGACCCAGTACTTC

J: TRBJ1-4
V: TRBV7-2
D: NA
size: few
CDR3: CASSRGATNEKLFF
DNA: TGTGCCAGCAGCCGGGGTGCAACTAATGAAAAACTGTTTTTT

J: TRBJ1-2
V: TRBV24-1
D: NA
size: few
CDR3: CATTSGRNYGYTF
DNA: TGTGCCACCACCTCCGGGCGGAACTATGGCTACACCTTC

J: TRBJ2-7
V: TRBV15
D: TRBD1
size: NA
CDR3: CATSREQGESYEQYF
DNA: TGTGCCACCAGCAGAGAACAGGGGGAGTCCTACGAGCAGTACTTC

J: TRBJ2-7
V: TRBV6-6
D: TRBD2
size: NA
CDR3: CASSPGASGGAYEQYF
DNA: TGTGCCAGCAGTCCCGGGGCTAGCGGGGGGGCCTACGAGCAGTACTTC

J: TRBJ2-7
V: TRBV12-3/TRBV12-4
D: NA
size: NA
CDR3: CASRPTSDGYEQYF
DNA: TGTGCCAGCAGGCCAACATCGGACGGGTACGAGCAGTACTTC

J: TRBJ2-1
V: TRBV28
D: NA
size: few
CDR3: CASSLSGNYNEQFF
DNA: TGTGCCAGCAGTTTATCCGGGAACTACAATGAGCAGTTCTTC

J: TRBJ2-7
V: TRBV5-1
D: NA
size: few
CDR3: CASSLLPREQYF
DNA: TGCGCCAGCAGCTTGTTACCCCGAGAGCAGTACTTC

J: TRBJ2-3
V: TRBV12-3/TRBV12-4
D: NA
size: few
CDR3: CASSLKYERFYTDTQYF
DNA: TGTGCCAGCAGTTTGAAATATGAGCGGTTCTACACAGATACGCAGTATTTT

J: TRBJ1-2
V: TRBV18
D: NA
size: NA
CDR3: CASSPSREDYGYTF
DNA: TGTGCCAGCTCACCAAGCAGGGAGGACTATGGCTACACCTTC

J: TRBJ2-1
V: TRBV5-6
D: NA
size: NA
CDR3: CASSLARRGYEQFF
DNA: TGTGCCAGCAGCTTGGCTCGCAGGGGTTATGAGCAGTTCTTC

J: TRBJ2-5
V: TRBV4-1
D: NA
size: few
CDR3: CASSLGHGETQYF
DNA: TGCGCCAGCAGCCTTGGTCATGGAGAGACCCAGTACTTC

J: TRBJ1-1
V: TRBV25-1
D: TRBD1
size: NA
CDR3: CASSEGQGDTEAFF
DNA: TGTGCCAGCAGTGAGGGACAGGGCGACACTGAAGCTTTCTTT

J: TRBJ1-6
V: TRBV3-1
D: TRBD1
size: NA
CDR3: CASSHRDRDNSPLHF
DNA: TGTGCCAGCAGCCACCGGGACAGAGATAATTCACCCCTCCACTTT

J: TRBJ2-6
V: TRBV6-4
D: NA
size: once
CDR3: CASSDSGNSGANVLTF
DNA: TGTGCCAGCAGTGACTCGGGGAACTCTGGGGCCAACGTCCTGACTTTC

J: TRBJ2-5
V: TRBV7-6
D: NA
size: NA
CDR3: CAGRALGETQYF
DNA: TGTGCCGGCCGGGCCCTCGGAGAGACCCAGTACTTC

J: TRBJ1-1
V: TRBV12-3/TRBV12-4
D: NA
size: NA
CDR3: CASSLVWGSEAFF
DNA: TGTGCCAGCAGTTTAGTATGGGGGTCTGAAGCTTTCTTT

J: TRBJ2-7
V: TRBV6-5
D: TRBD1
size: NA
CDR3: CASSRRTGQSYEQYF
DNA: TGTGCCAGCAGCCGAAGGACAGGGCAATCCTACGAGCAGTACTTC

J: TRBJ2-5
V: TRBV2
D: TRBD1
size: NA
CDR3: CASSVDRVYQETQYF
DNA: TGTGCCAGCAGCGTCGACAGGGTGTACCAAGAGACCCAGTACTTC

J: TRBJ1-2
V: TRBV6-1
D: NA
size: NA
CDR3: CASSDRRKGGGYTF
DNA: TGTGCCAGCAGTGATCGGCGGAAAGGCGGCGGCTACACCTTC